Listed here are 11 T cell receptor beta chains from one sample, sequenced in a study of CD8 T cells in ankylosing spondylitis. In TCRdb, the 5' RACE reads were re-called with MiXCR into one record per CDR3 protein. The profile covers fewer than 200,000 distinct CDR3 sequences, with 15% to 20% appearing a single time and approximately 8% taken by the ten largest. What was sequenced was blood, either unsorted or a sorted T cell fraction (not recorded which). These receptor sequences come from a male donor with ankylosing spondylitis or in good health (not recorded which).

There are many counts of this clonotype. This chain uses TRBV5-1 with TRBJ1-6; D possibly corresponds to TRBD1 (6 bases). Germline CDR1 and CDR2: SGHRS and YFSETQ. V lost 4 bases, J lost 9 bases, and 8 bases lay in between. The CDR3 runs 12 residues. The CDR3: CASSETGSPLHF. DNA of the CDR3: TGCGCCAGCAGCGAGACAGGTTCACCCCTCCACTTT.

The chain recombines TRBV20-1 with TRBJ1-2; 8 nucleotides agree with TRBD1. In germline, CDR1 is DFQATT, CDR2 SNEGSKA (reference sequence). V shed 6 bases and J 2 bases; nucleotides not matched to a gene: 8. The CDR3 consists of 14 residues. The CDR3 DNA is TGCAGTGCCCCCCCGGCAGGGGGCAACTATGGCTACACCTTC. Translated: CSAPPAGGNYGYTF.

This clonotype was seen a handful of times. J is TRBJ2-1 and V is TRBV27, with TRBD1 matching over 7 bases. The CDR3 extends over 14 amino acids. J lost 6 bases, V lost 6 bases, and 8 bases had no gene match. Germline-derived CDR1 and CDR2 are MNHEY and SMNVEV (reference sequence). CDR3 bases: TGTGCCAGCAGCCTGGACAGGTCCGGCAATGAGCAGTTCTTC. This sequence encodes CASSLDRSGNEQFF.

This chain joins TRBV5-1 and TRBJ2-3; possibly TRBD1 for D (7 bases). The CDR3 runs 16 residues. Trimming removed 6 bases at V and 4 bases at J, with 21 bases between. Germline V gene data show CDR1 as SGHRS and CDR2 as YFSETQ. CDR3 DNA sequence: TGCGCCAGCACAGGAGGGGGCGCAATCATAGCAGATACGCAGTATTTT. Its translation: CASTGGGAIIADTQYF.

The J gene is TRBJ2-5, the V gene TRBV5-5; D ambiguous. The V end lost 0 bases, the J end lost 0 bases, and 3 bases lay between the germline ends. The CDR3 length is 13 residues. Germline CDR1 is SGHKS and CDR2 is YYEKEE (reference sequence). In DNA, the CDR3 is TGTGCCAGCAGCTTGGTCAACCAAGAGACCCAGTACTTC. Its protein is CASSLVNQETQYF. The entire variable domain, with the rest obtained from reference TRBV5-5 and TRBJ2-5, is as follows: DAGVTQSPTHLIKTRGQQVTLRCSPISGHKSVSWYQQVLGQGPQFIFQYYEKEERGRGNFPDRFSARQFPNYSSELNVNALLLGDSALYLCASSLVNQETQYFGPGTRLLVL.

In this sample, this clonotype turned up many times. V gene TRBV25-1 combines with J gene TRBJ1-2; TRBD1 agrees at 7 bases. Trimming removed 7 bases from V and 7 bases from J; junction bases left unmatched: 3. Germline V gene sequence: CDR1 MGHDK, CDR2 SYGVNS. The CDR3 runs 11 residues. This chain's CDR3 is CASTAGGGYTF. The CDR3 DNA reads as TGTGCCAGCACAGCAGGGGGTGGCTACACCTTC.

In this sample, this clonotype turned up a few times. The J gene is TRBJ2-6, the V gene TRBV29-1; 9 bases map to TRBD1. This CDR3 has 16 residues. The germline CDR1 and CDR2 sequences are SQVTM and ANQGSEA. V dropped 4 bases and J dropped 0; count of bases not matched to a gene: 4. The CDR3 reads CSVVGTGNSGANVLTF. CDR3 coding DNA: TGCAGCGTTGTCGGGACAGGGAACTCTGGGGCCAACGTCCTGACTTTC.

In its sample, this clonotype was seen many times. This chain uses TRBV20-1 with TRBJ2-1, with TRBD2 matching over 13 bases. Germline V gives CDR1 DFQATT, CDR2 SNEGSKA (reference sequence). Trimming took 5 bases from V and 6 from J; bases not matched to a gene: 4. The CDR3 consists of 14 residues. The CDR3 DNA follows: TGCAGTGCTCCGACTAGCGGGAGGCCCAATGAGCAGTTCTTC. Residues: CSAPTSGRPNEQFF.

This clonotype was counted many times. The chain links TRBV3-1 to TRBJ1-1; possible D gene TRBD1, 5 bases. The CDR3 extends over 14 amino acids. Germline V CDR1 and CDR2: LGHDT, YNNKEL (reference sequence). V lost 4 bases and J lost 4, with 13 bases in between. CDR3 in amino acids: CASSPNVGGTEAFF. The CDR3 bases are TGTGCCAGCAGCCCCAACGTGGGGGGCACTGAAGCTTTCTTT.

This clonotype appeared many times. The chain couples TRBV5-6 to TRBJ1-3; no clear D. V lost 7 bases to trimming and J lost 0 bases, with 8 bases between them. CDR1 SGHDT and CDR2 YYEEEE come from the germline V gene. The CDR3 length is 13 residues. DNA for the CDR3: TGTGCCAGCGGACTTCTCTCTGGAAACACCATATATTTT. As protein: CASGLLSGNTIYF.

The chain uses TRBV5-1 and TRBJ2-4; D might be TRBD2 (7 bases). This CDR3 is built from 18 residues. Trimming took 4 bases from V and 0 from J, leaving 20 bases between them. From germline, CDR1 is SGHRS and CDR2 YFSETQ. CDR3: CASSEPMTGGIAKNIQYF. The DNA of the CDR3 is TGCGCCAGCAGCGAACCCATGACGGGGGGCATAGCCAAAAACATTCAGTACTTC.